Following are 20 T cell receptor beta chains from one sample sequenced in a study of blood T cell repertoires in COVID-19. TCRdb's table, derived via immunoSEQ multiplex PCR, lists solely in-frame clones and lacks some. This sample has some 70,000 clones, with roughly 79% found just once. Sequenced sample: peripheral blood. The receptors were sampled from a woman between 70 and 85 years old with acute or convalescent COVID-19.

The chain carries TRBV10-3 and TRBJ2-5; 7 positions match TRBD2. In germline, CDR1 is ENHRY, CDR2 SYGVKD. This CDR3 has 14 amino acids. Losses at the gene ends were 2 bases for V and 7 bases for J; bases not matched to a gene: 7. DNA of the CDR3: TGTGCCATCAGTGAGATGTCTGGGGGGGGGACCCAGTACTTC. Translated, it gives CAISEMSGGGTQYF.

CDR3 sequence: CASSHPRGYLNTGELFF. The CDR3 bases are TGTGCCAGCAGCCACCCAAGGGGGTATTTGAACACCGGGGAGCTGTTTTTT. J is TRBJ2-2 and V is TRBV14, with D perhaps matching TRBD1 (6 bases). Germline lookup yields CDR1 SGHDN and CDR2 FVKESK. The CDR3 consists of 17 residues. V was pared by 3 bases and J by 1 base, with 15 bases between.

This clone was recorded once. J is TRBJ1-4 and V is TRBV5-1; D perhaps matches TRBD1 (6 bases). V was shortened by 4 bases and J by 0 bases, with 13 bases between the two germline ends. This CDR3 comprises 16 residues. The germline V gene has CDR1 SGHRS and CDR2 YFSETQ. CDR3 region: CASSGVTGSTNEKLFF. CDR3 nucleotide sequence: TGCGCCAGCAGCGGGGTTACAGGGTCAACTAATGAAAAACTGTTTTTT.

This clone was observed a few times. V and J are TRBV27 and TRBJ1-6; D is uncertain. The CDR3 contains 16 residues. Germline loops: CDR1 MNHEY, CDR2 SMNVEV (reference sequence). Trimming shortened V by 5 bases and J by 0 bases, and 11 bases separated the two germline ends. The CDR3 DNA reads as TGTGCCAGCAGTCCACGAGGGAGCTCCTATAATTCACCCCTCCACTTT. Translating it yields CASSPRGSSYNSPLHF.

The chain combines TRBV20-1 with TRBJ2-7; no clear D gene. Trimming took 2 bases from V and 7 from J, leaving 9 bases between them. Germline CDR1 DFQATT, CDR2 SNEGSKA (reference sequence). The CDR3 length is 11 residues. Here the CDR3 DNA reads TGCAGTGCTAGAACCAGTTGGGAGCAGTACTTC. This codes for CSARTSWEQYF.

This clone was counted between two and nine times. CDR3 DNA: TGCGCCAGCAGCCCTGTTAGCGGGGCCACCGGGGAGCTGTTTTTT. The encoded protein is CASSPVSGATGELFF. The chain recombines TRBV5-1 with TRBJ2-2, with 8 bases identical to TRBD2. Unmatched junction bases numbered 6, after V lost 4 bases and J lost 4 bases. Germline loops: CDR1 SGHRS, CDR2 YFSETQ. This CDR3 has 15 amino acids.

The rearrangement joins TRBV28 to TRBJ2-7, with a possible D match to TRBD1 (6 bases). The CDR3 runs 13 residues. CDR1 MDHEN and CDR2 SYDVKM come from the germline V gene. V lost 2 bases, J lost 2 bases, and 7 bases lay in between. The CDR3 region is CASSLGQPYEQYF. DNA of the CDR3: TGTGCCAGCAGTTTAGGACAGCCCTACGAGCAGTACTTC.

CDR3 protein: CASSLAPGVTEAFF. In nucleotides, the CDR3 is TGTGCCAGCAGCTTAGCCCCAGGGGTCACTGAAGCTTTCTTT. The chain combines TRBV7-9 with TRBJ1-1, with D possibly matching TRBD1 (6 bases). This CDR3 has 14 residues. CDR1 SEHNR and CDR2 FQNEAQ come from the germline V gene (reference sequence). V was shortened by 0 bases and J by 4 bases, with 9 bases between the two germline ends.

This sequence joins TRBV28 and TRBJ1-4, with D possibly being TRBD1 (5 bases). Trimming stripped 5 bases from V and 3 bases from J, with 13 bases between. The germline V gene encodes CDR1 MDHEN and CDR2 SYDVKM. The CDR3 runs to 15 residues. CDR3 sequence reads: CASSPWGEANEKLFF. The CDR3 DNA reads as TGTGCCAGCAGTCCCTGGGGGGAAGCTAATGAAAAACTGTTTTTT.

The rearrangement links TRBV7-3 to TRBJ1-1, with unresolved D. This CDR3 is 16 amino acids long. Germline CDR1 is SGHTA and CDR2 is FQGTGA. The V end lost 4 bases, the J end lost 1 base, and 16 bases lay between the germline ends. The CDR3 DNA follows: TGTGCCAGCAGCTCCCGGCCGGGCGGAGGGAACACTGAAGCTTTCTTT. It translates to CASSSRPGGGNTEAFF.

This chain connects TRBV28 to TRBJ2-7; 14 nucleotides line up with TRBD2. The CDR3 runs 15 residues. Per the germline V gene, CDR1 is MDHEN and CDR2 is SYDVKM. V gave up 5 bases and J gave up 3 bases; unmatched junction bases: 3. The CDR3 DNA is TGTGCCAGCAGTAGAGGGACTAGCGGGAGCTACGAGCAGTACTTC. As protein: CASSRGTSGSYEQYF.

This chain links TRBV6-5 with TRBJ2-4; no definite D call. This CDR3 has 13 residues. V was cut by 4 bases and J by 9 bases, with 13 bases left in between. Looked up from germline, CDR1 is MNHEY and CDR2 is SVGAGI. The CDR3 DNA reads as TGTGCCAGCAGTTCATCGGCATCGGGCATTCAGTACTTC. Amino acids: CASSSSASGIQYF.

CDR3 bases: TGTGCCAGCTCACTGTGGAGGCACACCGGGGAGCTGTTTTTT. Encoded protein: CASSLWRHTGELFF. This chain connects TRBV18 to TRBJ2-2, with a tentative D call TRBD2 (5 bases). Trimming pared 4 bases from V and 3 bases from J, leaving 9 bases between. Germline lookup yields CDR1 KGHSH and CDR2 LQKENI. CDR3 size: 14 residues.

The chain carries TRBV5-4 and TRBJ2-7; TRBD2 matches 13 bases. The CDR3 contains 15 residues. V was pared by 2 bases and J by 5 bases, with 4 bases of the junction left unmatched. Germline CDR1 and CDR2: SGHNT and YYREEE (reference sequence). In DNA form, the CDR3 reads TGTGCCAGCAGCTTACTAGCGGGAGGGGACAACGAGCAGTACTTC. As protein: CASSLLAGGDNEQYF.

This rearrangement joins TRBV27 to TRBJ1-5; TRBD1 agrees at 7 bases. This CDR3 is 15 amino acids long. J was trimmed by 5 bases and V by 5 bases; bases with no gene match: 9. Per the germline V gene, CDR1 is MNHEY and CDR2 is SMNVEV (reference sequence). CDR3 sequence (DNA): TGTGCCAGCAGTGTACGGACAGGTCGCGATCAGCCCCAGCATTTT. Amino acid sequence: CASSVRTGRDQPQHF.

This clone is a singleton in its sample. This chain connects TRBV5-4 to TRBJ2-7, with 11 nucleotides matching TRBD2. Germline loops: CDR1 SGHNT, CDR2 YYREEE (reference sequence). V was clipped by 0 bases and J by 2 bases; unmatched bases: 1. The CDR3 is 15 residues long. The CDR3 region is CASSLGSGRAYEQYF. For the CDR3, the DNA is TGTGCCAGCAGCTTGGGTAGCGGGAGGGCCTACGAGCAGTACTTC.

The genes are TRBV3-1 (or the pseudogene TRBV3-2) and TRBJ1-5; D perhaps matches TRBD1 (5 bases). The CDR3 runs to 16 residues. The V and J ends lost 0 bases and 5 bases respectively, with 14 bases between them. CDR1 and CDR2 from the germline V gene are LGHDT and YNNKEL (reference sequence). The CDR3 DNA reads TGTGCCAGCAGCCAAGATGCAGGGAGGCAGGATCAGCCCCAGCATTTT. It codes for CASSQDAGRQDQPQHF.

The chain employs TRBV5-5 and TRBJ2-1; 7 nucleotides line up with TRBD2. CDR1 and CDR2 from the germline V gene are SGHKS and YYEKEE (reference sequence). J gave up 4 bases and V 4 bases, and 8 bases lay outside the gene matches. This CDR3 is 15 amino acids long. This CDR3 is CASSLWAGVYNEQFF. The DNA for the CDR3 is TGTGCCAGCAGCCTTTGGGCGGGAGTATACAATGAGCAGTTCTTC. The full variable domain, completed using reference TRBV5-5 and TRBJ2-1, is DAGVTQSPTHLIKTRGQQVTLRCSPISGHKSVSWYQQVLGQGPQFIFQYYEKEERGRGNFPDRFSARQFPNYSSELNVNALLLGDSALYLCASSLWAGVYNEQFFGPGTRLTVL.

The rearrangement links TRBV6-5 to TRBJ2-7; 10 bases align to TRBD1. CDR3 length equals 15 residues. Looked up from germline, CDR1 is MNHEY and CDR2 is SVGAGI. V shed 6 bases, J shed 6 bases, and the junction held 11 bases outside the gene matches. DNA for the CDR3: TGTGCCAGCAGACCGTCGACAGGGGGCTTCGGCGAGCAGTACTTC. Protein product: CASRPSTGGFGEQYF.

The chain employs TRBV28 and TRBJ2-7, with TRBD2 as a possible D gene (5 bases). The V gene lost 2 bases and the J gene lost 2 bases, with 10 bases spanning the gap. The CDR3 covers 14 residues. From germline, CDR1 is MDHEN and CDR2 SYDVKM. The CDR3 nucleotides are TGTGCCAGCAGTTTACGGGGTTGGACCTACGAGCAGTACTTC. As protein: CASSLRGWTYEQYF. The whole variable domain, filled in from reference TRBV28 and TRBJ2-7, reads DVKVTQSSRYLVKRTGEKVFLECVQDMDHENMFWYRQDPGLGLRLIYFSYDVKMKEKGDIPEGYSVSREKKERFSLILESASTNQTSMYLCASSLRGWTYEQYFGPGTRLTVT.